This TCR beta chain was found in a study of CD8 T cell repertoires and HIV-1 epitope variants. Study background: T cells were stimulated with Twenty-five Gag and Nef peptides separately. Enriched T cells were co-cultured with equal numbers of autologous T cell-negative antigen-presenting cells.

Concerning this clone: Its cognate antigen is unknown.

TCRdb keeps only in-frame clones here, not all; method: immunoSEQ multiplex PCR. The data show some 5,200 clones, roughly three fifths seen once. This sequence was found in a male donor with HIV. Sample: cultured CD8+ T cells derived from PBMCs.

CDR3 sequence (DNA): TGCAGCGCTTACAGACTGAACACTGAAGCTTTCTTT. As protein: CSAYRLNTEAFF. J is TRBJ1-1 and V is TRBV29-1; D uncertain. CDR3 length equals 12 residues. Germline values: CDR1 SQVTM, CDR2 ANQGSEA. Trimming pared 7 bases from V and 0 bases from J, leaving 9 bases between.